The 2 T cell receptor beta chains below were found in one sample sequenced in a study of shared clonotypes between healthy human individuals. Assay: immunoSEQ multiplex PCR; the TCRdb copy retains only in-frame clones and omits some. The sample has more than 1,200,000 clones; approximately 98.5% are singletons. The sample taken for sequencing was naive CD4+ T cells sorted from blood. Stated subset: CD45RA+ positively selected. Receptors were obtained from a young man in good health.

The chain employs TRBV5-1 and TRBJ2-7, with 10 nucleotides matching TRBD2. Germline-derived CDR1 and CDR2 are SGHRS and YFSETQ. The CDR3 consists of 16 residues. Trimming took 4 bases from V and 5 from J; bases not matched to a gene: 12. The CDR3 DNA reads TGCGCCAGCAGCGCGGGCTCTAGCGGGAGAAACCACGAGCAGTACTTC. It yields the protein CASSAGSSGRNHEQYF.

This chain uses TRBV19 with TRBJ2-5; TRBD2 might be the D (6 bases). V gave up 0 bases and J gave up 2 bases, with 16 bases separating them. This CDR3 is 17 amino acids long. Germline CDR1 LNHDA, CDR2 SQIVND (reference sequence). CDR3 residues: CASSIDLPGTVQETQYF. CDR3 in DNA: TGTGCCAGTAGTATAGATCTACCTGGGACTGTTCAAGAGACCCAGTACTTC.